The 7 T cell receptor beta chains reported below all come from one sample, sequenced in a study of T cells in Graves' hyperthyroidism and ophthalmopathy. From RNA transcripts, TCR beta CDR3 regions were amplified. The primer set for the first-round RT-PCR of the TCR CDR3 was HTBI. TCRdb reprocessed the multiplex PCR reads with MiXCR, giving one entry per CDR3 protein. The table includes roughly 510,000 distinct CDR3 sequences, around 21% detected once. Material for sequencing was blood. The origin of the receptors is a man younger than 35 with Graves' hyperthyroidism.

The chain employs TRBV30 and TRBJ1-5, with D uncertain. This CDR3 comprises 14 residues. Trimming cost V 2 bases and J 0 bases, with 8 bases left between them. Germline CDR1 GTSNPN, CDR2 SVGIG (reference sequence). For the CDR3, the DNA is TGTGCCTGGAGTTGGGCAGATAGCAATCAGCCCCAGCATTTT. This translates into CAWSWADSNQPQHF. The full variable domain, with the rest looked up from reference TRBV30 and TRBJ1-5, is SQTIHQWPATLVQPVGSPLSLECTVEGTSNPNLYWYRQAAGRGLQLLFYSVGIGQISSEVPQNLSASRPQDRQFILSSKKLLLSDSGFYLCAWSWADSNQPQHFGDGTRLSIL.

This chain connects TRBV28 to TRBJ2-2; the match to TRBD2 covers 7 bases. J lost 3 bases, V lost 7 bases, and 8 bases had no gene match. The CDR3 is 15 amino acids. The germline CDR1 and CDR2 sequences are MDHEN and SYDVKM. The CDR3 DNA is TGTGCCAGCACCTCGGGGGGAATCGACACCGGGGAGCTGTTTTTT. This sequence encodes CASTSGGIDTGELFF.

This clonotype was observed at least ten times. The V gene is TRBV29-1, the J gene TRBJ1-2; 8 bases are shared with TRBD1. CDR3 length: 12 residues. CDR1 is SQVTM, CDR2 ANQGSEA, per germline. Trimming at V came to 6 bases and at J to 8 bases, leaving 8 bases not matched to a gene. The CDR3 sequence is CSVAGGQGGYTF. The DNA for the CDR3 is TGCAGCGTCGCAGGGGGCCAGGGAGGCTACACCTTC.

The gene calls are TRBV28 and TRBJ1-5; 8 nucleotides line up with TRBD1. The V segment lost 3 bases and the J segment 1 base; nucleotides outside the gene matches: 8. Germline V gene sequence: CDR1 MDHEN, CDR2 SYDVKM. The CDR3 covers 17 residues. The chain's CDR3 is CASSLGQGALSNQPQHF. The CDR3 DNA follows: TGTGCCAGCAGTTTGGGGCAGGGGGCGCTGAGCAATCAGCCCCAGCATTTT.

This clonotype was detected only once. CDR3 amino acids: CSVRTEANEKLFF. Written as DNA, the CDR3 is TGCAGCGTTAGAACAGAGGCTAATGAAAAACTGTTTTTT. The chain carries TRBV29-1 and TRBJ1-4; D gene unclear. Germline lookup yields CDR1 SQVTM and CDR2 ANQGSEA. The CDR3 sequence is 13 residues long. V was shortened by 5 bases and J by 3 bases, with 10 bases between the two germline ends.

The table lists this clonotype with many counts. The CDR3: CASSIDLTRAIYEQYF. CDR3 nucleotide sequence: TGTGCCAGTAGTATAGATCTAACTAGGGCCATCTACGAGCAGTACTTC. The V gene is TRBV19, the J gene TRBJ2-7; perhaps TRBD2 as D (5 bases). The length of the CDR3 is 16 residues. The germline V gene has CDR1 LNHDA and CDR2 SQIVND (reference sequence). V lost 0 bases and J 3 bases, leaving 15 bases between the germline ends.

This chain connects TRBV19 to TRBJ1-1; D uncertain. V gave up 8 bases and J gave up 1 base, with 14 bases separating them. The CDR3 sequence is 14 residues long. Germline CDR1 is LNHDA and CDR2 is SQIVND (reference sequence). CDR3 in DNA: TGTGCCAGTCGCCTCGGCCTGGGGAACACTGAAGCTTTCTTT. Translation gives CASRLGLGNTEAFF.